This T cell receptor beta chain comes out of a study of CD8+ T cells in alopecia areata. Sorted populations comprised CD4+ and CD8+ T cells obtained from PBMCs. Isolated RNA was reverse transcribed into cDNA used as the sequencing template. TCRdb's table, derived via immunoSEQ multiplex PCR, lists solely in-frame clones and lacks some. This table holds about 110,000 clones, roughly 59% found once. Germline loops: CDR1 SQVTM, CDR2 ANQGSEA. V dropped 3 bases and J dropped 2 bases, with 14 bases sitting between them. CDR3 length: 14 amino acids. The chain is built from TRBV29-1 and TRBJ2-7, with a possible D match to TRBD2 (6 bases). The sequence was obtained from a human donor in good health. The sequenced material came from CD8+ T cells sorted from blood. For the CDR3, the DNA is TGCAGCGTTGAGGAGGGGCCACCGGCCTACGAGCAGTACTTC. Residues: CSVEEGPPAYEQYF.